This T cell receptor beta chain was captured in a study of T-cell reconstitution after alpha-beta-depleted transplantation in children. Study-wide results and caveats: The authors attributed T-cell counts and diversity one year after transplant mostly to newly produced T cells.

Germline CDR1 LNHDA, CDR2 SQIVND (reference sequence). CDR3 length equals 15 residues. The J segment lost 2 bases and the V segment lost 5 bases, leaving 5 bases of the junction unmatched. A note on this clonotype: Its antigen is still unknown.

Preparation of the TCRbeta library was carried out with unique molecular identifiers. Using its own MiXCR run on the PCR reads, TCRdb lists one record per CDR3 protein. The data contain a few hundred thousand distinct CDR3 sequences, around 13% of them seen just once; the ten biggest clones take up about 2.2%. This material consisted of PBMCs, mostly from graft donor cells, taken 360 days after TCRalphabeta/CD19-depleted stem cell transplant. This clonotype was obtained from a male patient under 18 who had a stem cell transplant for acute myeloid leukemia, so the T cells may come from the graft donor. V is TRBV19 and J is TRBJ1-2, with 10 positions matching TRBD1. CDR3 in amino acids: CASSPRTGGNYGYTF. CDR3 in DNA: TGTGCCAGTAGTCCCCGGACAGGGGGAAACTATGGCTACACCTTC.